What follows describes a single T cell receptor beta chain. Many counts were recorded for this clonotype. The target of this receptor is not known. One base away there is no much larger clone; base qualities are not given. This sample stems from a study of early T cells in non-severe SARS-CoV-2 infection (dated by TCRdb to about 2021). Describing the broader study: Because TCR sequencing was done on bulk RNA from unsorted whole blood, the alpha and beta chains could not be paired.

This was a case-control study nested in a cohort of healthcare workers in London, UK, who had nasopharyngeal swab PCR tests and blood samples taken every week. Healthcare workers were recruited during the week of the UK lockdown, between 23 and 31 March 2020, and followed weekly for up to roughly 15 weeks. Results the study describes overall, beyond this receptor: VDJdb matching was skewed toward anti-spike CD8 responses, so virus-specific expansions were likely underestimated and private and CD4 specificities were missed.

The library was built by means of 5' RACE. TCRdb lists the instrument as NextSeq 500. To correct for sequencing error and PCR bias, the TCR library protocol tagged individual cDNA molecules with unique molecular identifiers. Both TCR alpha and beta chains were sequenced, and tight co-correlation was observed between alpha and beta sequence abundances in each sample. The original pipeline was this. Decombinator V4 was used to perform V gene, J gene and CDR3 annotation of TCR sequences. Expanded TCRs were defined as changing significantly between any two time points under a Poisson model with p below 0.0001. TCR abundances were normalised to the total number of TCRs sequenced per sample and expressed as counts per million. MAIT TCRs were defined by TRAV1-2 paired with TRAJ12, TRAJ20 or TRAJ33, and iNKT TCRs by TRAV10 paired with TRAJ18. A search of VDJdb, accessed on 1 November 2021, was run for TCRs annotated to CMV, EBV and SARS-CoV-2, with TCRs annotated for multiple antigens excluded. TCRdb applied fastp at Q25 and MiXCR to the public reads, then kept only in-frame beta chains. Every CDR3 protein is listed once, alongside the most common genes and DNA of its rows. TCRdb, not the original authors, processed these V and J calls. A total of 45,000 to 65,000 distinct CDR3 sequences appear in this sample, 9.1% of them only once. In total, the top ten clones hold around 4% of the sample.

Including the terminal cysteine and phenylalanine, the CDR3 comprises 13 residues. Only the CDR3 region is kept as DNA, spanning 39 bases read in frame from base 1. CDR1 and CDR2 are read off the germline V gene as SGHTS and YDEGEE. V is shortened by 3 bases, J by 1 base, and the region joining them spans 6 bases. The source material was whole blood. This receptor was obtained from an adult who was a healthcare worker with PCR-confirmed SARS-CoV-2 infection or an uninfected control (not recorded which). The V and J genes are TRBV5-8 and TRBJ2-3; the D gene is perhaps TRBD2, from 6 matching bases. The nucleotides read TGTGCCAGCAGCTCGGGGGGCACAGATACGCAGTATTTT. Its translation reads: CASSSGGTDTQYF.